Below are 21 T cell receptor beta chains sequenced from a single sample in a study of T cells of healthy individuals. MiXCR, run by TCRdb on the 5' RACE reads, gives a single entry per CDR3 protein. The data contain around 63,000 distinct CDR3 sequences, around 15% of them seen just once; the ten biggest clones take up about 4.7%. All receptors come from a human donor in good health.

V usage is TRBV4-1 and J usage is TRBJ1-3; perhaps TRBD1 as D (5 bases). Trimming pared 4 bases from V and 7 bases from J, leaving 14 bases between. The CDR3 extends over 14 amino acids. Germline values: CDR1 MGHRA, CDR2 YSYEKL. CDR3 DNA: TGCGCCAGCAGCCCCACAGGTTCCGGGAACACCATATATTTT. Translating it yields CASSPTGSGNTIYF.

The table lists this clonotype with many counts. J is TRBJ1-3 and V is TRBV20-1; no clear D. This CDR3 is 13 amino acids long. V was trimmed by 3 bases and J by 0 bases, leaving 6 bases between them. Germline V CDR1 and CDR2: DFQATT, SNEGSKA (reference sequence). CDR3 nucleotide sequence: TGCAGTGCTAGCGTGAGCTCTGGAAACACCATATATTTT. Translated, it gives CSASVSSGNTIYF.

This clonotype showed up many times. V and J are TRBV6-6 and TRBJ1-1, with 8 positions matching TRBD1. The V gene's germline CDR1 is MNHNY and CDR2 SVGAGI (reference sequence). This CDR3 has 16 amino acids. With V trimmed by 6 bases and J by 4 bases, 13 bases remained unmatched. CDR3 loop: CASSQDRTGGSTEAFF. The CDR3 bases are TGTGCCAGCAGCCAGGACCGAACAGGGGGAAGCACTGAAGCTTTCTTT.

This chain uses TRBV20-1 with TRBJ1-6; possible D gene TRBD1, 6 bases. Germline lookup yields CDR1 DFQATT and CDR2 SNEGSKA (reference sequence). The length of the CDR3 is 12 residues. The V gene lost 6 bases and the J gene lost 10 bases, with 13 bases spanning the gap. This CDR3 is CSARQVGSPLHF. CDR3 in DNA: TGCAGTGCAAGACAGGTCGGCTCACCCCTCCACTTT.

The rearrangement links TRBV27 to TRBJ2-4, with D maybe TRBD1 (6 bases). CDR3 size: 15 residues. The germline V gene has CDR1 MNHEY and CDR2 SMNVEV (reference sequence). Deletions cut 6 bases from V and 0 bases from J, with 12 bases between. The CDR3 DNA follows: TGTGCCAGCAGCTTGGACAGACTAGCCAAAAACATTCAGTACTTC. Translating gives CASSLDRLAKNIQYF.

This clonotype occurred many times. The gene calls are TRBV2 and TRBJ2-7; D not resolved. The ends were cut back, 7 bases at V and 5 bases at J, with 15 bases in the middle. CDR1 is SNHLY, CDR2 FYNNEI, per germline. The CDR3 length is 13 residues. CDR3 nucleotide sequence: TGTGCCAGCACTCTGAACTGGGATAACGAGCAGTACTTC. The encoded protein is CASTLNWDNEQYF. The full variable domain, its missing parts supplied by reference TRBV2 and TRBJ2-7, is EPEVTQTPSHQVTQMGQEVILRCVPISNHLYFYWYRQILGQKVEFLVSFYNNEISEKSEIFDDQFSVERPDGSNFTLKIRSTKLEDSAMYFCASTLNWDNEQYFGPGTRLTVT.

This chain joins TRBV7-9 and TRBJ1-4; D uncertain. CDR3 size: 12 residues. The ends were cut back, 3 bases at V and 8 bases at J, with 7 bases in the middle. Germline V lookup: CDR1 SEHNR, CDR2 FQNEAQ (reference sequence). The CDR3 DNA reads as TGTGCCAGCAGCTTGGTCGGCGAAAAACTGTTTTTT. It yields the protein CASSLVGEKLFF.

There are many counts of this clonotype. The chain links TRBV25-1 to TRBJ1-1; D call uncertain. V gave up 0 bases and J gave up 5 bases, with 10 bases separating them. The CDR3 is made up of 14 amino acids. Germline V gene data show CDR1 as MGHDK and CDR2 as SYGVNS. The CDR3 nucleotides read TGTGCCAGCAGTGAATATGGGGATGGGACTGAAGCTTTCTTT. It is translated as CASSEYGDGTEAFF.

The sample holds a few counts of this clonotype. The chain recombines TRBV11-2 with TRBJ2-2; D is unclear. Germline V gives CDR1 SGHAT, CDR2 FQNNGV. V shed 5 bases and J shed 6 bases, with 10 bases lying between them. This CDR3 contains 13 residues. CDR3 loop: CASSDLVSGELFF. The CDR3 DNA reads as TGTGCCAGCAGCGACTTAGTCTCCGGGGAGCTGTTTTTT. The whole variable domain, remainder taken from reference TRBV11-2 and TRBJ2-2, is EAGVAQSPRYKIIEKRQSVAFWCNPISGHATLYWYQQILGQGPKLLIQFQNNGVVDDSQLPKDRFSAERLKGVDSTLKIQPAKLEDSAVYLCASSDLVSGELFFGEGSRLTVL.

This sequence joins TRBV20-1 and TRBJ2-7; no clear D. With 0 bases removed from V and 7 bases from J, the gap between germline ends came to 13 bases. The CDR3 has 13 amino acids. Per germline, CDR1 DFQATT and CDR2 SNEGSKA (reference sequence). In nucleotides, the CDR3 is TGCAGTGCTAGAGAAGAAATGGTACGGGAGCAGTACTTC. It codes for CSAREEMVREQYF.

In this sample, this clonotype turned up many times. The genes are TRBV4-1 and TRBJ1-3, with D hard to call. V was shortened by 1 base and J by 4 bases, with 17 bases between the two germline ends. The CDR3 is made up of 17 amino acids. Germline V gives CDR1 MGHRA, CDR2 YSYEKL. CDR3 DNA sequence: TGCGCCAGCAGCCAAGTTGACTTAGGGCTCGTAGGAAACACCATATATTTT. Protein sequence: CASSQVDLGLVGNTIYF.

This clonotype was recorded many times. The chain combines TRBV9 with TRBJ1-1; D unresolved. Germline V CDR1 and CDR2: SGDLS, YYNGEE. V shed 0 bases and J shed 2 bases, with 8 bases lying between them. The CDR3 is made up of 14 amino acids. For the CDR3, the DNA is TGTGCCAGCAGCGTAGCTGTCGGAAACACTGAAGCTTTCTTT. As protein: CASSVAVGNTEAFF.

CDR3 coding DNA: TGTGCCAGCAGTTTAGCTAGCGGGGGGCCGAACACCGGGGAGCTGTTTTTT. It codes for CASSLASGGPNTGELFF. This sequence joins TRBV28 and TRBJ2-2; 11 nucleotides match TRBD2. Germline V gene sequence: CDR1 MDHEN, CDR2 SYDVKM. V shed 2 bases, J shed 0 bases, and the junction held 2 bases outside the gene matches. The CDR3 has 17 residues.

V is TRBV20-1 and J is TRBJ1-5; 9 bases agree with TRBD1. Trimming at V came to 5 bases and at J to 7 bases, leaving 9 bases not matched to a gene. CDR3 length: 14 residues. Germline V CDR1 and CDR2: DFQATT, SNEGSKA (reference sequence). CDR3 in DNA: TGCAGTGCTCTACAGGGGGCGCGAGGGCAGCCCCAGCATTTT. It is translated as CSALQGARGQPQHF.

This clonotype turned up a few times. The V call is TRBV5-1, the J call TRBJ2-3; D gene ambiguous. This CDR3 comprises 16 residues. CDR1 is SGHRS, CDR2 YFSETQ, per germline. Trimming stripped 1 base from V and 1 base from J, with 13 bases between. The CDR3 nucleotides read TGCGCCAGCAGCTTGTACGACGCCATGGGCACAGATACGCAGTATTTT. Protein sequence: CASSLYDAMGTDTQYF.

This clonotype was counted at least ten times. This chain links TRBV7-2 with TRBJ2-7; TRBD1 matches 8 bases. Looked up from germline, CDR1 is SGHTA and CDR2 is FQGNSA. The V and J ends lost 3 bases and 4 bases, in that order; junction bases with no gene match: 8. This CDR3 comprises 15 residues. DNA for the CDR3: TGTGCCAGCAGCTTGGTTGGGACAGGCCTTTACGAGCAGTACTTC. Translating gives CASSLVGTGLYEQYF.

This clonotype was counted only a few times. The chain has TRBV3-1 and TRBJ2-7, with D uncertain. The CDR3 totals 11 residues. The V gene lost 2 bases and the J gene lost 5 bases, with 4 bases spanning the gap. The germline V gene encodes CDR1 LGHDT and CDR2 YNNKEL (reference sequence). In DNA, the CDR3 is TGTGCCAGCAGCCAAACCCACGAGCAGTACTTC. Translating it yields CASSQTHEQYF.

This clonotype was seen a handful of times. CDR3 residues: CASSVRTATSPGELFF. The CDR3 bases are TGTGCCAGCAGCGTCAGGACCGCGACTTCTCCCGGGGAGCTGTTTTTT. The rearrangement links TRBV9 to TRBJ2-2; D is unclear. The CDR3 spans 16 residues. V was cut by 2 bases and J by 6 bases, with 17 bases left in between. Germline CDR1 SGDLS, CDR2 YYNGEE.

The chain has TRBV30 and TRBJ2-1; 11 positions match TRBD2. The CDR3 sequence is 18 residues long. Germline CDR1 reads GTSNPN; CDR2 reads SVGIG (reference sequence). With V trimmed by 0 bases and J by 2 bases, 9 bases remained unmatched. The CDR3 sequence: CAWSVRRLAGGPYNEQFF. CDR3 in DNA: TGTGCCTGGAGTGTACGTCGGCTAGCGGGGGGCCCCTACAATGAGCAGTTCTTC. Drawing the rest from reference TRBV30 and TRBJ2-1, the complete variable domain is SQTIHQWPATLVQPVGSPLSLECTVEGTSNPNLYWYRQAAGRGLQLLFYSVGIGQISSEVPQNLSASRPQDRQFILSSKKLLLSDSGFYLCAWSVRRLAGGPYNEQFFGPGTRLTVL.

The J gene is TRBJ2-3, the V gene TRBV15; D unresolved. V was cut by 4 bases and J by 5 bases, with 7 bases left in between. The CDR3 loop spans 12 amino acids. Germline V gene data show CDR1 as LNHNV and CDR2 as YYDKDF (reference sequence). CDR3 sequence reads: CATSKPGDTQYF. The CDR3 DNA follows: TGTGCCACCAGCAAACCGGGAGATACGCAGTATTTT.

This clonotype occurred a few times. The rearrangement uses TRBV10-3 and TRBJ2-3; D is unresolved. Germline V gives CDR1 ENHRY, CDR2 SYGVKD. This CDR3 has 16 residues. Trimming pared 8 bases from V and 3 bases from J, leaving 21 bases between. This CDR3 reads CAIRAGDRVWTDTQYF. As DNA, the CDR3 is TGTGCCATCCGGGCAGGAGACCGAGTATGGACAGATACGCAGTATTTT.